These 7 T cell receptor beta chains share one sample of origin, sequenced in a study of blood T cell repertoires in COVID-19 (dated by TCRdb to about 2020). Library method: the immunoSEQ multiplex PCR assay. TCRdb mirrors the immuneACCESS table, restricted to in-frame sequences. Some clones are absent from its copies; in checked studies, under half trace to an unresolved V gene, and the reason for the others is unknown. In this sample the table shows 150,000 to 200,000 clones, 60% to 80% of which occur a single time. The top ten hold about 3% of the sample. Material for sequencing was peripheral blood. These receptor sequences come from a man between 65 and 85 years old with acute or convalescent COVID-19.

The chain links TRBV11-2 to TRBJ2-7; D may be TRBD1 (5 bases). CDR3 length: 15 residues. Germline CDR1 and CDR2: SGHAT and FQNNGV. Trimming pared 2 bases from V and 3 bases from J, leaving 14 bases between. The CDR3 coding sequence is TGTGCCAGCAGCTTATTAGCTCAGGGAATCTACGAGCAGTACTTC. This codes for CASSLLAQGIYEQYF.

CDR3 nucleotides: TGTGCCAGCAGCTTGGAATTTGGGCAGGGGGACGATGGCTACACCTTC. Its protein product is CASSLEFGQGDDGYTF. The gene calls are TRBV5-4 and TRBJ1-2; 7 bases match TRBD1. Trimming removed 0 bases from V and 6 bases from J; junction bases left unmatched: 11. The CDR3 sequence is 16 residues long. The germline V gene encodes CDR1 SGHNT and CDR2 YYREEE (reference sequence).

This clone has a single count. The chain employs TRBV5-1 and TRBJ1-6, with TRBD1 matching over 9 bases. J gave up 0 bases and V 4 bases, and 8 bases lay outside the gene matches. CDR1 and CDR2 (germline): SGHRS, YFSETQ. The CDR3 runs 18 residues. The CDR3 bases are TGCGCCAGCAGCGCACAGGGGGCCGGATCCTCCTATAATTCACCCCTCCACTTT. Protein product: CASSAQGAGSSYNSPLHF.

The chain has TRBV30 and TRBJ2-7; TRBD1 might be the D (5 bases). This CDR3 is 14 amino acids long. Trimming pared 5 bases from V and 3 bases from J, leaving 17 bases between. Per the germline V gene, CDR1 is GTSNPN and CDR2 is SVGIG (reference sequence). CDR3 sequence reads: CAWQGAGSFYEQYF. CDR3 DNA: TGTGCCTGGCAAGGAGCAGGGTCCTTCTACGAGCAGTACTTC.

This clone was seen a single time. The chain couples TRBV7-2 to TRBJ1-3, with D perhaps TRBD1 (5 bases). Trimming stripped 6 bases from V and 0 bases from J, with 15 bases between. CDR1 and CDR2 from the germline V gene are SGHTA and FQGNSA. CDR3 length equals 16 residues. The CDR3 DNA is TGTGCCAGCAGTTTCGACAGACCAGGCTCTGGAAACACCATATATTTT. Translated: CASSFDRPGSGNTIYF.

This clone was seen just once. V and J are TRBV4-1 and TRBJ1-1; possible D gene TRBD1, 5 bases. Trimming shortened V by 0 bases and J by 0 bases, and 11 bases separated the two germline ends. Germline lookup yields CDR1 MGHRA and CDR2 YSYEKL. The CDR3 runs to 16 residues. CDR3 DNA sequence: TGCGCCAGCAGCCAAGAAGTTAGGGGTGTGAACACTGAAGCTTTCTTT. The encoded protein is CASSQEVRGVNTEAFF.

The gene calls are TRBV5-1 and TRBJ2-1, with D uncertain. CDR1 and CDR2 from the germline V gene are SGHRS and YFSETQ. The CDR3 contains 12 residues. Trimming shortened V by 5 bases and J by 8 bases, and 11 bases separated the two germline ends. The CDR3 region has the DNA TGCGCCAGCAGATCGGAGCGCCATGAGCAGTTCTTC. Amino acids: CASRSERHEQFF.